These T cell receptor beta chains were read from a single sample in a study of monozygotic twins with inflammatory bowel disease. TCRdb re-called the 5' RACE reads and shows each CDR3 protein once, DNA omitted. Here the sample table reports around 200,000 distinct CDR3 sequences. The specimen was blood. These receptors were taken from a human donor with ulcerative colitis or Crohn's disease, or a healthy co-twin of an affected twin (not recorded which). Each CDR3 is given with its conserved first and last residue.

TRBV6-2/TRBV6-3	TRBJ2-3	CASSYSRRLGATDTQYF
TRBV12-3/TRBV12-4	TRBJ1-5	CASSLARQGPSPQHF
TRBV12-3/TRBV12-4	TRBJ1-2	CASSGQVAFYGYTF
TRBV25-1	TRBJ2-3	CASSEVTGVATQYF
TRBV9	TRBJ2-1	CASSVETLGEQFF
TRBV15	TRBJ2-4	CATSKTSERGVAKNIQYF
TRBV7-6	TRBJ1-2	CASSETGGPYGYTF
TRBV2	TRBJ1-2	CASSEMRVNYGYTF
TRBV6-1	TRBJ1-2	CASSEAQGLLGYTF
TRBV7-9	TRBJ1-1	CASSLRTEAGSPAFF
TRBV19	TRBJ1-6	CASSTTGKVSPLHF
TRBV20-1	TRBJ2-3	CSARDPLAGADTQYF
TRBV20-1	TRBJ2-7	CSAIDRYEQYF
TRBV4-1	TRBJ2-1	CASSQVDMGLAIYNEQFF
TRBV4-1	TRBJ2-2	CASSREDRATGELFF
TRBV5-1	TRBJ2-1	CASSYTGNEQFF
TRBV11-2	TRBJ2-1	CASSLSGGHNDEQFF
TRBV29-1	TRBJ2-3	CSVERRDRVTDTQYF
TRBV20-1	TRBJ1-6	CSAITGVNSPLHF
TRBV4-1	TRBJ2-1	CASSHPERYSYNEQFF
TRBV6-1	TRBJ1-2	CASRRFSPGVGYGYTF
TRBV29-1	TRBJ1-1	CSVATGIAEAFF
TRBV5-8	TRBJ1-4	CASTPRWTSGEKLFF
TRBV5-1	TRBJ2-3	CASSLHRSGYTDTQYF
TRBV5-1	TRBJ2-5	CASTLGTLKETQYF
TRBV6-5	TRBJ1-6	CASSYDTTSSYNSPLHF
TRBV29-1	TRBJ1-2	CSVPLAIEGYTF
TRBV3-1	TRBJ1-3	CASSHRGSGSGNTIYF
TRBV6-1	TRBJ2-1	CASRFLAGGLSEQFF
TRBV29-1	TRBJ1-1	CSVENTFGTEAFF
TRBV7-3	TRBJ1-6	CASSLGTYNSPLHF
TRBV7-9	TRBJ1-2	CASSNRGGYGYTF
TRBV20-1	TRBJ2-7	CSASIAGGLHEQYF
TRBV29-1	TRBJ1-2	CSVEFWGFSSYTF
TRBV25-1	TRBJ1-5	CASSEYVGDNQPQHF
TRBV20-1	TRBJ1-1	CSAPGQRNTEAFF
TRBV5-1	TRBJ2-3	CASSLEVSPTDTQYF
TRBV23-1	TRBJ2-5	CASPRPQGSETQYF
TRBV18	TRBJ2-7	CASSPNPRALEQYF